This T cell receptor (beta chain) was sequenced for a study of graft-versus-host responses after intestinal transplantation. Points from the study as a whole: Some GvH clones appeared in ileal mucosa or blood before recipient bone marrow. The study found high graft-versus-host to host-versus-graft clonal ratios in allografts of patients with graft-donor T cell macrochimerism.

CDR3 length: 12 amino acids. The germline CDR1 and CDR2 sequences are SEHNR and FQNEAQ (reference sequence). V lost 6 bases and J lost 15, with 18 bases in between. This clone is a singleton in its sample. Antigen specificity is unknown. Profiled with immunoSEQ multiplex PCR; TCRdb holds only in-frame clones, not every one. The sample carries some 85,000 clones, more than 75% recorded once. The material was unstimulated CD8+ T cells sorted from spleen or lymph node cells, obtained before transplant. The rearrangement joins TRBV7-9 to TRBJ2-1; D may match TRBD1 or TRBD2 (5 bases each). The TCR sequence derives from a human donor who was the organ donor for an intestinal transplant. DNA for the CDR3: TGTGCCAGCAGTCTTGGGGGTCAAGATCCGTTCTTC. Encoded protein: CASSLGGQDPFF.